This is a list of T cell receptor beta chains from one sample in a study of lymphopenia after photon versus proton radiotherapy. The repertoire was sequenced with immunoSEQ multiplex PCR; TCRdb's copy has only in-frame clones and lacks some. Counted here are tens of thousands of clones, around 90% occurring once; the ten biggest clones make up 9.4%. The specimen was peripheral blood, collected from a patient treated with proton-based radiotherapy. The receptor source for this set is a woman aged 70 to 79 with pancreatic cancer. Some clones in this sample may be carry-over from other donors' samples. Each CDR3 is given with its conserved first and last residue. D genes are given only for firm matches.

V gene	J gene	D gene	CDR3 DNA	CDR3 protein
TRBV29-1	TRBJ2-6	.	TGCAGCGTTGAAGTTACATCCGGGACCTCTGGGGCCAACGTCCTGACTTTC	CSVEVTSGTSGANVLTF
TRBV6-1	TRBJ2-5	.	TGTGCCAGCAGGCCGGTCCAAGAGACCCAGTACTTC	CASRPVQETQYF
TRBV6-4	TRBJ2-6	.	TGTGCCAGCAGTGACTCGAGGGAAGCTGGGGCCAACGTCCTGACTTTC	CASSDSREAGANVLTF
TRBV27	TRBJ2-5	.	TGTGCCAGCAGTTCGGGGGTAGCGTTGGAGACCCAGTACTTC	CASSSGVALETQYF
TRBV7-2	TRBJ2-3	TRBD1	TGTGCCAGCAGCTTCACAGGGGGCCCACCAGATACGCAGTATTTT	CASSFTGGPPDTQYF
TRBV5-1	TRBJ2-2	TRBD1	TGCGCCAGCAAATTTGGACAGGGGATCACCGGGGAGCTGTTTTTT	CASKFGQGITGELFF
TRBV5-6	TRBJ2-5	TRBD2	TGTGCCAGCAGCCATCGGACTAGCGGGAATACGAAAGAGACCCAGTACTTC	CASSHRTSGNTKETQYF
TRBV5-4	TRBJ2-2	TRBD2	TGTGCCAGCAGCATCGGAACCCCTAGCGGGAGCTATACCGGGGAGCTGTTTTTT	CASSIGTPSGSYTGELFF
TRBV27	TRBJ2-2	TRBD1	TGTGCCAGCCAGACAGGGGGAAGCACCGGGGAGCTGTTTTTT	CASQTGGSTGELFF
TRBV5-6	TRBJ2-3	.	TGTGCCAGCAGCTTGGCCGGGGGACAGCCCACAGATACGCAGTATTTT	CASSLAGGQPTDTQYF
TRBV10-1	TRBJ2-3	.	TGCGCCAGCAGTCAAGGGCCAGATACGCAGTATTTT	CASSQGPDTQYF